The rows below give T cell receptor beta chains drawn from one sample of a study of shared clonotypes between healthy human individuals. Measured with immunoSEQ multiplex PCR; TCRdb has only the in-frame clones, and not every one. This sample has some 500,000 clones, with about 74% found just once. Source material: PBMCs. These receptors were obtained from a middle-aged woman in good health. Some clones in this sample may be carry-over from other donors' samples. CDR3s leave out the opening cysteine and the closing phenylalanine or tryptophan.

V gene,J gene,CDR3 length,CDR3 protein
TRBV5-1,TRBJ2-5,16,ASSLALDSVLGAETQY
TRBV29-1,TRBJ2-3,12,SVLGQLNTDTQY
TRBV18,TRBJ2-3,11,ASSIQGRDTQY
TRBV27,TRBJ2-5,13,ASSPEGLYQETQY
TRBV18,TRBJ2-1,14,ASSPAGSGPANEQF
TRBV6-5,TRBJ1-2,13,ASSYSLAGTYGYT
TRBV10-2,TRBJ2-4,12,ASSDLAGTTIQY
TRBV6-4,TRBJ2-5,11,ASSGQRGETQY
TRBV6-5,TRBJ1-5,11,ASSYGRDGPQH
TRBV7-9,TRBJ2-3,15,ASSLVTSSTLVDTQY
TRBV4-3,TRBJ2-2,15,ASSQDKASGIPGELF
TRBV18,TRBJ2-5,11,ASSPLVQETQY
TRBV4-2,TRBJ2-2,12,ASSQEQASGELF
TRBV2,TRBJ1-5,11,ASRQGPQQPQH
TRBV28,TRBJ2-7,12,ASSWMDRAYEQY
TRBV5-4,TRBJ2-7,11,ASRSGANYEQY
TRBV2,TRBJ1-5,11,ATRDRGQQPQH
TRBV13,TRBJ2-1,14,ATTPLEGSSYNEQF
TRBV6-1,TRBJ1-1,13,ASSEQEDRATEAF
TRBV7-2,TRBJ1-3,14,ASSLEVTGGGNTIY
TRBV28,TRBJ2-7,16,ASSTPGTSGRLGYEQY
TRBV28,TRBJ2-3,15,ASMPWPRGGSTDTQY
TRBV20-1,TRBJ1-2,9,SARFLEGYT
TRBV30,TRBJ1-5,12,AWSNVNSNQPQH
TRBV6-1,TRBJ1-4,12,ASSDGGFNEKLF
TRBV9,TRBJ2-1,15,ASTPGDGGMGASEQF
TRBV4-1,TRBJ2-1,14,ASSPPRGQVRNEQF
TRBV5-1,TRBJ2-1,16,ASSPSPLGGVTRNEQF
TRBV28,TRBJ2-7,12,ASSSPGPRGEQY
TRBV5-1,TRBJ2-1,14,ASSFGSGRGYNEQF
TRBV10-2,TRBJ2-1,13,AISSGTGTYNEQF
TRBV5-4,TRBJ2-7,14,ASSRNGGQGYAEQY
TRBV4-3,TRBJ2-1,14,ASSQAWGTGGNEQF
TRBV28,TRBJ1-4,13,ASSYETGGDEKLF
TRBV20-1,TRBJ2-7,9,SAADSYEQY
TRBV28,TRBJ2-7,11,ASRKTHGYEQY
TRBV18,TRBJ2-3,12,ASSPLRGRDTQY
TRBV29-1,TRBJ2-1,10,SVLAGGNEQF
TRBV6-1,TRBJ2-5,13,ASSERMGGWETQY
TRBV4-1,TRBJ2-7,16,ASSQGLAPRGFEDEQY
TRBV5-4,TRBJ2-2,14,ASSPAGSRGAGELF
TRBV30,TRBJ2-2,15,AWSVPTSLGSFGELF
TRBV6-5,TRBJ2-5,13,ASSYGGTGRETQY
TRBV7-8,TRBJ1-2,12,ASSRTGRGYGYT
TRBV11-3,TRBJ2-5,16,ASSPGQAGGGQEETQY